The clone carrying this T cell receptor beta chain occurred once. The antigen is unknown. The sample is drawn from a study of TIL therapy for anti-PD-1-resistant metastatic lung cancer. Study-level results: Treatment-naive, never-smoker and oncogene-addicted patients were overrepresented in this highly selected cohort. TIL cultures after expansion showed higher clonality and lower diversity than baseline tumor (median about 5.6% vs 31%). Many TIL product clones were absent from baseline tumor, suggesting clonal contraction.

The libraries were made with immunoSEQ v3. Generated by immunoSEQ multiplex PCR, the TCRdb table keeps only in-frame clones and is missing some. The sample lists approximately 6,600 clones, about 66% occurring once. Time point defined: pre-treatment sample, taken before nivolumab and TIL therapy. The tumor samples were excised metastases, mostly pleural nodules or supraclavicular lymph nodes. The CDR3 length is 13 residues. V was trimmed by 5 bases and J by 0 bases, leaving 8 bases between them. In germline, CDR1 is SQVTM, CDR2 ANQGSEA. This chain uses TRBV29-1 with TRBJ1-5, with D hard to call. The specimen comprised tumor tissue, sampled at baseline. The TCR comes from a person aged 25-80 years with non-small cell lung cancer. The CDR3 spells CSVRSDSNQPQHF. CDR3 in DNA: TGCAGCGTTCGTTCGGATAGCAATCAGCCCCAGCATTTT.